This passage covers 24 T cell receptor beta chains from one sample sequenced in a study of CD8 T cells in Susac syndrome. Random-hexamer reverse transcription was applied to about 0.45 to 1 ug RNA. One entry per CDR3 protein results from TCRdb running MiXCR on the immunoSEQ multiplex PCR reads. The table lists roughly 300,000 distinct CDR3 sequences, roughly 84% of them singletons. Sequenced sample: CD8+ T cells from PBMCs. Receptors originate from a human donor with multiple sclerosis.

This clonotype was counted only a few times. V usage is TRBV9 and J usage is TRBJ2-7; 13 positions agree with TRBD2. CDR3 length: 14 amino acids. Per germline, CDR1 SGDLS and CDR2 YYNGEE. J lost 5 bases, V lost 2 bases, and 1 base had no gene match. As DNA, the CDR3 is TGTGCCAGCAGCGTGACTAGCGGGAGGAACGAGCAGTACTTC. Protein sequence: CASSVTSGRNEQYF.

V and J are TRBV20-1 and TRBJ2-1; D is unclear. CDR3 length equals 9 residues. The V gene lost 7 bases and the J gene lost 4 bases, with 2 bases spanning the gap. The germline CDR1 and CDR2 sequences are DFQATT and SNEGSKA (reference sequence). This chain's CDR3 is CSVYNEQFF. The CDR3 nucleotides read TGCAGTGTGTACAATGAGCAGTTCTTC.

The V call is TRBV19, the J call TRBJ2-1; TRBD2 matches 7 bases. Germline values: CDR1 LNHDA, CDR2 SQIVND (reference sequence). The CDR3 totals 15 residues. V gave up 1 base and J gave up 4 bases; unmatched junction bases: 4. CDR3 sequence (DNA): TGTGCCAGTAGTATAGTAACTAGCGCATACAATGAGCAGTTCTTC. Translation: CASSIVTSAYNEQFF.

CDR3 amino acids: CASRTSGDPYEQYF. The CDR3 region has the DNA TGTGCCAGTCGGACTAGCGGGGATCCCTACGAGCAGTACTTC. This chain links TRBV7-9 with TRBJ2-7; TRBD2 matches at 12 bases. There are 14 residues in the CDR3. V trimming: 9 bases; J trimming: 2 bases; junction bases outside the gene matches: 5. CDR1 is SEHNR and CDR2 is FQNEAQ in the germline V gene (reference sequence).

Only one count was recorded for this clonotype. Compared with germline, one end of the junction differs, possibly owing to a read error. The rearrangement joins TRBV7-3 to TRBJ1-6, with 7 positions matching TRBD1. The CDR3 is 14 residues long. The germline V gene has CDR1 SGHTA and CDR2 FQGTGA. CDR3 nucleotides: TGTGCCAGCAGCCCCGGGACAGCTAATTCACCCTTCCACTTT. It specifies CASSPGTANSPFHF.

The gene calls are TRBV27 and TRBJ2-7; TRBD1 is a possible D gene (5 bases). Trimming shortened V by 6 bases and J by 1 base, and 13 bases separated the two germline ends. The CDR3 is made up of 14 amino acids. CDR1 and CDR2 from the germline V gene are MNHEY and SMNVEV (reference sequence). DNA for the CDR3: TGTGCCAGCAGACCCGACAGTTTTTCCTACGAGCAGTACTTC. Encoded protein: CASRPDSFSYEQYF.

V and J are TRBV9 and TRBJ2-6; the D is unclear. Germline CDR1 and CDR2: SGDLS and YYNGEE. CDR3 length equals 13 residues. V was clipped by 6 bases and J by 4 bases, with 8 bases between them. The CDR3 loop is CASKTAGANVLTF. In nucleotides, the CDR3 is TGTGCCAGCAAGACTGCAGGGGCCAACGTCCTGACTTTC.

This clonotype was observed a handful of times. CDR3 nucleotides: TGTGCCAGCAGTGACTGGCTTGGGGCCCATGAGCAGTTCTTC. Its translation is CASSDWLGAHEQFF. The V and J genes are TRBV6-1 and TRBJ2-1; D is possibly TRBD1 (5 bases). With 3 bases removed from V and 8 bases from J, the gap between germline ends came to 14 bases. The V gene's germline CDR1 is MNHNS and CDR2 SASEGT. The CDR3 loop spans 14 amino acids.

This clonotype was seen a single time. The gene calls are TRBV7-3 and TRBJ2-3; 12 positions match TRBD2. In germline, CDR1 is SGHTA, CDR2 FQGTGA. Trimming at V came to 3 bases and at J to 6 bases, leaving 13 bases not matched to a gene. The CDR3 runs to 18 residues. CDR3 nucleotide sequence: TGTGCCAGCAGCTTCGGGGCTGGACTAGCGGGGTCCCTGGATACGCAGTATTTT. Encoded protein: CASSFGAGLAGSLDTQYF.

This chain connects TRBV6-1 to TRBJ1-4; D is undetermined. The V gene's germline CDR1 is MNHNS and CDR2 SASEGT. The CDR3 spans 15 residues. Trimming removed 8 bases at V and 0 bases at J, with 13 bases between. The CDR3 DNA follows: TGTGCCAGCGGTGCCCCCTTCGCAACTAATGAAAAACTGTTTTTT. This codes for CASGAPFATNEKLFF.

This clonotype was seen only once. The chain combines TRBV21-1 with TRBJ2-7; TRBD2 is the table's D call and was not checked against the DNA. TRBV21-1 is marked as a pseudogene. CDR3 length equals 14 residues. The CDR3 sequence is CASSQVERAYEQYF. The CDR3 DNA reads TGTGCCAGCAGTCAAGTCGAGCGGGCCTACGAGCAGTACTTC.

This chain links TRBV27 with TRBJ2-7; 8 bases match TRBD1. The CDR3 covers 15 residues. The germline gives CDR1 MNHEY, CDR2 SMNVEV (reference sequence). The V gene end was trimmed by 3 bases and the J gene end by 3 bases; junction bases not matched to a gene: 7. CDR3 DNA: TGTGCCAGCAGTTTTGGGACAGGACCCTTCTACGAGCAGTACTTC. It encodes CASSFGTGPFYEQYF.

This chain connects TRBV7-9 to TRBJ1-1, with 10 positions matching TRBD1. With 2 bases clipped from V and 8 bases from J, the junction kept 8 bases outside the gene matches. The CDR3 covers 15 residues. Germline assignment: CDR1 SEHNR and CDR2 FQNEAQ (reference sequence). The CDR3 protein is CASSLTGTGVREAFF. The DNA for the CDR3 is TGTGCCAGCAGCTTAACTGGGACAGGGGTACGAGAAGCTTTCTTT.

This rearrangement joins TRBV28 to TRBJ1-2; no clear D gene. V gave up 1 base and J gave up 8 bases, with 17 bases separating them. The germline gives CDR1 MDHEN, CDR2 SYDVKM. The CDR3 has 15 amino acids. CDR3 nucleotides: TGTGCCAGCAGTTTATCCGTCGTGGGAAGGCGAGGCTACACCTTC. Encoded protein: CASSLSVVGRRGYTF.

This clonotype was seen only once. The V and J genes are TRBV4-1 and TRBJ1-5; D possibly corresponds to TRBD1 (6 bases). The CDR3 loop spans 16 amino acids. Trimming took 3 bases from V and 3 from J, leaving 15 bases between them. Germline values: CDR1 MGHRA, CDR2 YSYEKL. The CDR3 sequence is CASSHRLAGVNQPQHF. The DNA of the CDR3 is TGCGCCAGCAGCCACAGGCTGGCAGGGGTCAATCAGCCCCAGCATTTT.

The rearrangement uses TRBV9 and TRBJ2-1; 10 bases are shared with TRBD2. The junction had 5 bases not matched to a gene; V was cut back by 5 bases and J by 6 bases. CDR1 and CDR2 (germline): SGDLS, YYNGEE. The CDR3 length is 14 residues. The CDR3 reads CASSTSGKSNEQFF. CDR3 DNA: TGTGCCAGCAGTACTAGCGGGAAAAGCAATGAGCAGTTCTTC.

This chain links TRBV29-1 with TRBJ2-7; 12 nucleotides line up with TRBD2. J was trimmed by 5 bases and V by 0 bases; bases with no gene match: 8. From germline, CDR1 is SQVTM and CDR2 ANQGSEA. This CDR3 is 16 amino acids long. The CDR3 loop reads CSVEDPTSGGLNEQYF. The DNA for the CDR3 is TGCAGCGTTGAAGACCCGACTAGCGGGGGACTCAACGAGCAGTACTTC.

The chain joins TRBV30 to TRBJ2-5, with 7 bases that match TRBD1. The CDR3 spans 17 residues. Germline trimming cut 5 bases from V and 0 bases from J; bases unmatched to any gene: 15. Germline-derived CDR1 and CDR2 are GTSNPN and SVGIG (reference sequence). CDR3 sequence reads: CAWGDRNPPGYQETQYF. In nucleotides, the CDR3 is TGTGCCTGGGGGGACAGAAACCCTCCAGGGTACCAAGAGACCCAGTACTTC.

This clonotype was detected only a few times. The gene calls are TRBV27 and TRBJ2-7, with a weak D call TRBD1 (5 bases). With 3 bases removed from V and 6 bases from J, the gap between germline ends came to 9 bases. The CDR3 is 12 amino acids. The germline gives CDR1 MNHEY, CDR2 SMNVEV (reference sequence). CDR3 nucleotides: TGTGCCAGCAGTTTTTCAGGGCGCGAGCAGTACTTC. Its translation is CASSFSGREQYF.

The V and J genes are TRBV7-3 and TRBJ2-3; 13 bases agree with TRBD2. The CDR3 is 16 amino acids. The ends lost 5 bases at V and 6 bases at J; junction bases unmatched: 8. Germline values: CDR1 SGHTA, CDR2 FQGTGA. The CDR3 here is CASSPVETSGRDTQYF. For the CDR3, the DNA is TGTGCCAGCAGCCCCGTAGAGACTAGCGGGAGGGATACGCAGTATTTT.

The chain links TRBV27 to TRBJ2-3; 9 bases line up with TRBD1. Per germline, CDR1 MNHEY and CDR2 SMNVEV (reference sequence). The CDR3 spans 15 residues. Trimming removed 7 bases from V and 1 base from J; junction bases left unmatched: 6. The CDR3 DNA sequence: TGTGCCAGCACCCTACAGGGGGCCGGCACAGATACGCAGTATTTT. As protein: CASTLQGAGTDTQYF.

This clonotype was picked up one time. The genes are TRBV5-5 and TRBJ2-7; either TRBD1 or TRBD2 may supply D (5 bases each). The length of the CDR3 is 17 residues. Germline CDR1 and CDR2: SGHKS and YYEKEE (reference sequence). V shed 0 bases and J shed 3 bases, with 19 bases lying between them. CDR3 sequence: CASSLGDRGWGIYEQYF. In nucleotides, the CDR3 is TGTGCCAGCAGCTTGGGGGACCGAGGTTGGGGGATCTACGAGCAGTACTTC.

The chain couples TRBV5-4 to TRBJ2-4; TRBD2 is a possible D gene (6 bases). Germline V gives CDR1 SGHNT, CDR2 YYREEE (reference sequence). The CDR3 has 17 amino acids. V lost 3 bases and J lost 9, with 25 bases in between. This CDR3 reads CASSWSTSRAVGAIQYF. The CDR3 region has the DNA TGTGCCAGCAGCTGGTCGACTAGTCGGGCCGTCGGAGCCATTCAGTACTTC. Together with reference TRBV5-4 and TRBJ2-4, the CDR3 gives the full variable domain: ETGVTQSPTHLIKTRGQQVTLRCSSQSGHNTVSWYQQALGQGPQFIFQYYREEENGRGNFPPRFSGLQFPNYSSELNVNALELDDSALYLCASSWSTSRAVGAIQYFGAGTRLSVL.

J is TRBJ2-7 and V is TRBV7-8; D assignment may be TRBD1 or TRBD2 (5 bases each). From germline, CDR1 is SGHVS and CDR2 FQNEAQ. V was pared by 3 bases and J by 0 bases, with 9 bases between. The CDR3 runs 14 residues. The CDR3 is CASSLAGTSYEQYF. The CDR3 nucleotides read TGTGCCAGCAGCTTGGCCGGGACCTCCTACGAGCAGTACTTC.